This is a list of T cell receptor beta chains from one sample in a study of response to subunit inactivated influenza vaccine. TCRdb reprocessed the RT-PCR reads with MiXCR, giving one entry per CDR3 protein. This sample has around 570,000 distinct CDR3 sequences; around 10% occur once, and the top ten carry about 10%. This sample was also put to use in a study of T cells expressing NK-cell markers.

Sequenced material: PBMCs from blood, taken on the day of vaccination. Every receptor here comes from a man in his forties or fifties who received an inactivated influenza vaccine. Each CDR3 is given with its conserved first and last residue. The order of the fields is J gene, V gene, clone size, D gene, CDR3 protein, CDR3 DNA. The D gene is left open where the match is weak. Part of the rows lack a size; the others show once, few, many or a class for expanded clones.

>TRBJ2-1|TRBV14|once|TRBD2
CASSLLGSGTYNEQFF
TGTGCCAGCAGCCTACTAGGAAGCGGGACCTACAATGAGCAGTTCTTC
>TRBJ1-1|TRBV29-1|.|.
CSVGMAEAFF
TGCAGCGTTGGTATGGCCGAAGCTTTCTTT
>TRBJ2-1|TRBV20-1|many|TRBD2
CSAVSGRAHNEQFF
TGCAGTGCTGTTAGCGGGAGGGCCCACAATGAGCAGTTCTTC
>TRBJ1-2|TRBV5-1|few|TRBD1
CASSGGQGGAGYGYTF
TGCGCCAGCAGCGGTGGACAGGGGGGAGCGGGCTATGGCTACACCTTC
>TRBJ2-2|TRBV11-1|.|TRBD1
CASSLERDRGFSNTGELFF
TGTGCCAGCAGCTTAGAGAGGGACAGGGGATTTTCGAACACCGGGGAGCTGTTTTTT
>TRBJ2-2|TRBV6-5|.|.
CASSYWGDGELFF
TGTGCCAGCAGTTACTGGGGGGACGGGGAGCTGTTTTTT
>TRBJ2-2|TRBV6-5|many|TRBD1
CASSYSGGGTGELFF
TGTGCCAGCAGTTACTCAGGGGGCGGCACCGGGGAGCTGTTTTTT
>TRBJ2-7|TRBV4-1|few|.
CASSQDPVNYEQYF
TGCGCCAGCAGCCAAGATCCCGTCAATTACGAGCAGTACTTC
>TRBJ1-1|TRBV20-1|many|.
CSAWTPGGETEAFF
TGCAGTGCGTGGACCCCTGGGGGAGAGACTGAAGCTTTCTTT
>TRBJ2-7|TRBV12-3/TRBV12-4|.|TRBD2
CASSVAGGQYEQYF
TGTGCCAGCAGCGTAGCGGGAGGGCAATACGAGCAGTACTTC
>TRBJ2-1|TRBV24-1|few|TRBD2
CATGSSSGNNEQFF
TGTGCCACCGGGTCGTCTAGCGGGAACAATGAGCAGTTCTTC
>TRBJ2-2|TRBV7-6|.|.
CASSFPGAYTGELFF
TGTGCCAGCAGCTTCCCAGGGGCTTACACCGGGGAGCTGTTTTTT
>TRBJ2-3|TRBV9|few|.
CASSVAFGFTDTQYF
TGTGCCAGCAGCGTAGCTTTCGGGTTTACAGATACGCAGTATTTT
>TRBJ1-4|TRBV28|few|TRBD1
CASSPPGQGNEKLFF
TGTGCCAGCAGTCCACCGGGACAGGGTAATGAAAAACTGTTTTTT
>TRBJ2-3|TRBV12-2|.|.
CVLGVNILRTVPGDTQYF
TGTGTTCTTGGGGTAAACATCCTGAGGACAGTGCCTGGAGATACGCAGTATTTT
>TRBJ2-4|TRBV6-5|.|.
CASLGGGSIQYF
TGTGCCAGCCTGGGGGGTGGCAGCATTCAGTACTTC
>TRBJ2-7|TRBV4-2|.|TRBD2
CASSQDLRGDYEQYF
TGTGCCAGCAGCCAAGATCTACGGGGGGACTACGAGCAGTACTTC
>TRBJ1-3|TRBV6-1|few|TRBD1
CASSRQGAGGNTIYF
TGTGCCAGCAGCAGACAGGGGGCAGGAGGAAACACCATATATTTT
>TRBJ1-2|TRBV19|many|.
CASSKGSYGYTF
TGTGCCAGTAGTAAGGGTTCTTATGGCTACACCTTC
>TRBJ2-5|TRBV20-1|few|.
CSASWTEETQYF
TGCAGTGCTAGCTGGACAGAAGAGACCCAGTACTTC
>TRBJ2-1|TRBV27|many|.
CASSLRGVGEQFF
TGTGCCAGCAGTTTACGCGGGGTCGGTGAGCAGTTCTTC
>TRBJ2-7|TRBV6-2/TRBV6-3|.|.
CASRRTESYEQYF
TGTGCCAGCAGAAGGACGGAATCCTACGAGCAGTACTTC
>TRBJ2-3|TRBV7-2|.|TRBD2
CASSSGLPVTDTQYF
TGTGCCAGCAGCTCGGGACTACCCGTCACAGATACGCAGTATTTT
>TRBJ2-3|TRBV5-6|.|.
CASSRDRPDTQYF
TGTGCCAGCAGTAGGGATCGACCAGATACGCAGTATTTT
>TRBJ2-3|TRBV29-1|many|.
CSVGETDTQYF
TGCAGCGTTGGGGAGACAGATACGCAGTATTTT
>TRBJ2-1|TRBV20-1|many|.
CSARGLLQQNEQFF
TGCAGTGCTAGAGGTTTGTTACAGCAGAATGAGCAGTTCTTC
>TRBJ2-3|TRBV9|few|.
CASSAQPGLDTQYF
TGTGCCAGCAGCGCCCAACCGGGACTGGATACGCAGTATTTT
>TRBJ2-5|TRBV11-2|.|.
CASSLAVPKETQYF
TGTGCCAGCAGCTTAGCCGTTCCGAAAGAGACCCAGTACTTC